This entry lists 2 T cell receptor beta chains sequenced from one sample in a study of immune evolution from preneoplasia to lung adenocarcinoma. Sequenced by immunoSEQ multiplex PCR; TCRdb stores in-frame clones only, minus some. Here the sample spans about 3,700 clones, about four fifths being singletons. Sequencing was performed on FFPE invasive lung adenocarcinoma tissue. The receptor set was obtained from a person between 70 and 80 years old with invasive lung adenocarcinoma.

The chain uses TRBV5-1 and TRBJ2-5, with TRBD1 identical over 11 bases. Trimming at V came to 5 bases and at J to 4 bases, leaving 13 bases not matched to a gene. Per the germline V gene, CDR1 is SGHRS and CDR2 is YFSETQ. There are 17 residues in the CDR3. The chain's CDR3 is CASSLGPGQGGRETQYF. For the CDR3, the DNA is TGCGCCAGCAGTTTAGGACCGGGACAGGGGGGGCGAGAGACCCAGTACTTC.

Of note for this clone: The junction and the germline gene differ at one end; a read error may be behind it. The identical CDR3 is also encoded by other nucleotide sequences in the sample. This chain links TRBV6-1 with TRBJ2-5, with 11 bases that match TRBD2. This CDR3 comprises 14 residues. The germline CDR1 and CDR2 sequences are MNHNS and SASEGT. The CDR3 DNA follows: TGTGCCAGCAGGGGACTAGCGGAACAAGAGACCCAATACTTC. It translates to CASRGLAEQETQYF.